The sequence of this T cell receptor beta chain was determined in a study of blood T cell repertoires in COVID-19. About the study: Sites across the United States, Italy and Spain contributed samples from acute and convalescent COVID-19.

In the study's own analysis: Reference gene primer amplification yielded estimated nucleated cell counts. Produced via immunoSEQ multiplex PCR; TCRdb's table is partial and in-frame only. The V and J calls and clone size were taken over from that table, and D and trimming were inferred from the DNA. The sample has 130,000 or so clones; roughly 86% are singletons. V shed 4 bases and J shed 1 base, with 8 bases lying between them. This CDR3 has 14 residues. Per the germline V gene, CDR1 is LGHDT and CDR2 is YNNKEL (reference sequence). The sample comprised peripheral blood. The V call is TRBV3-1 (or the pseudogene TRBV3-2), the J call TRBJ1-3; D is uncertain. This sequence was found in a woman in her sixties or seventies with COVID-19, enrolled during active disease. The CDR3 DNA sequence: TGTGCCAGCAGCCCAAGGGAGTCTGGAAACACCATATATTTT. It specifies CASSPRESGNTIYF.